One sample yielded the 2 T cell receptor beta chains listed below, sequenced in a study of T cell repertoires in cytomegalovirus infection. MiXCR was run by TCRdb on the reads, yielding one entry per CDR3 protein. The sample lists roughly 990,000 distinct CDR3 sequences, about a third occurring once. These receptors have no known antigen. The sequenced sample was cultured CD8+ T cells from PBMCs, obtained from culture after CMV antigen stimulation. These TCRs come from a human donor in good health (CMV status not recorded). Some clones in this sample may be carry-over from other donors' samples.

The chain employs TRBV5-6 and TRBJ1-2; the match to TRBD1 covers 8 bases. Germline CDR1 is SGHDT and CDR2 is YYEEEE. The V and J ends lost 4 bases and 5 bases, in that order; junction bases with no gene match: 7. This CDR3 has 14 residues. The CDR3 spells CASSDTRGHYGYTF. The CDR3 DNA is TGTGCCAGCAGCGATACCAGGGGGCATTATGGCTACACCTTC.

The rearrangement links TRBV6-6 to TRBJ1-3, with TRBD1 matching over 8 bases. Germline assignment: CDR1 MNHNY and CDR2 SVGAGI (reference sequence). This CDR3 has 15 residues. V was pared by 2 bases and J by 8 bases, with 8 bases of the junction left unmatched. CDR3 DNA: TGTGCCAGCAGTTACGCGGACAGGGAGGCGGACACCATATATTTT. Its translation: CASSYADREADTIYF.